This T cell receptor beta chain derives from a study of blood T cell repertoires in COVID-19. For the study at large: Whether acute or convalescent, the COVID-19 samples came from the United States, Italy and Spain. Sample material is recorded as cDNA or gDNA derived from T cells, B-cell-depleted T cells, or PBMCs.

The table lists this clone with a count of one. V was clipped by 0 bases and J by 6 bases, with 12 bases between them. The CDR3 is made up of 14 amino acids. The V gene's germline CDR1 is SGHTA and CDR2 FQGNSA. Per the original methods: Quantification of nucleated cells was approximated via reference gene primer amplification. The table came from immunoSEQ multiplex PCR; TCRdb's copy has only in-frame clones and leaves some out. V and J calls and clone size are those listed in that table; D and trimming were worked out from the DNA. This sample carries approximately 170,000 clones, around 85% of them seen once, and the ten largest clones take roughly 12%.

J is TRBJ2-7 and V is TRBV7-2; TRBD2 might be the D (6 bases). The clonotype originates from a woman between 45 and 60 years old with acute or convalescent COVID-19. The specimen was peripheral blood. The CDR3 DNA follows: TGTGCCAGCAGCTTAGCCGGGAGAATAGGCGAGCAGTACTTC. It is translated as CASSLAGRIGEQYF.